This entry is about one T cell receptor (beta chain). CDR3 length equals 13 residues. Trimming removed 5 bases at V and 2 bases at J, with 9 bases between. The germline CDR1 and CDR2 sequences are KGHDR and SFDVKD. This entry belongs to a study of T cells in Graves' hyperthyroidism and ophthalmopathy. From RNA transcripts, TCR beta CDR3 regions were amplified. First-round RT-PCR with HTBI primers amplified the TCR CDR3 region. TCRdb reanalysed the multiplex PCR reads using MiXCR and keeps one entry per CDR3 protein. The sample carries fewer than 800,000 distinct CDR3 sequences, 16% recorded once. Source material: blood. This clonotype was sampled from a man younger than 35 with Graves' hyperthyroidism. The chain recombines TRBV24-1 with TRBJ2-7; D ambiguous. CDR3 nucleotides: TGTGCCACCAGTGTTAAGTTCCCCTACGAGCAGTACTTC. It is translated as CATSVKFPYEQYF.